The T cell receptor beta chain under discussion was sequenced for a study of blood T cells in healthy people across ages. For the second PCR, which ran for about 7 to 11 cycles, a sample-barcoded 5' primer and a J-beta primer mix were used. TCRdb fed the 5' RACE reads into MiXCR, producing one record per CDR3 protein. The table lists fewer than 800,000 distinct CDR3 sequences, more than 20% of them singletons. About this clonotype itself: Its cognate antigen is unknown.

Every donor provided roughly 9.1 milliliters of peripheral blood. Regarding the study as a whole: Strong correlation existed between TCR beta diversity and naive T cell percentage. Significant beta diversity loss was already apparent by age roughly 44, declining roughly linearly.

V lost 5 bases to trimming and J lost 0 bases; unmatched junction nucleotides: 10. CDR1 is SNHLY, CDR2 FYNNEI, per germline. CDR3 length: 17 amino acids. The sequence was obtained from a man in his 70s in good health. The rearrangement links TRBV2 to TRBJ2-1; the match to TRBD1 covers 7 bases. Sequenced input: blood. The CDR3 DNA reads as TGTGCCAGCAGTCTAGGGGGCAGCTCGAGCTCCTACAATGAGCAGTTCTTC. Translating it yields CASSLGGSSSSYNEQFF.